These 6 T cell receptor beta chains originate from one sample sequenced in a study of spatial heterogeneity in lung cancer. Time point meaning: sample taken at primary tumor resection. TCRdb independently ran MiXCR on the 5' RACE reads; one entry per CDR3 protein. The table lists about 39,000 distinct CDR3 sequences, just over 3% of them singletons, with around 36% in the top ten. Source: normal lung tissue next to the tumor, taken at surgery. The source of these receptors is a male donor with early-stage non-small cell lung cancer.

There are many counts of this clonotype. This chain joins TRBV11-2 and TRBJ1-1; D is uncertain. This CDR3 has 14 residues. Germline V gives CDR1 SGHAT, CDR2 FQNNGV. The ends were cut back, 1 base at V and 1 base at J, with 7 bases in the middle. The CDR3: CASSLGHTNTEAFF. The DNA for the CDR3 is TGTGCCAGCAGCTTAGGACACACGAACACTGAAGCTTTCTTT.

Many counts were recorded for this clonotype. This rearrangement joins TRBV2 to TRBJ1-5; D uncertain. The CDR3 consists of 11 residues. The V end lost 7 bases, the J end lost 7 bases, and 8 bases lay between the germline ends. CDR1 and CDR2 (germline): SNHLY, FYNNEI. This CDR3 is CASTDRQPQHF. CDR3 DNA sequence: TGTGCCAGCACCGACCGACAGCCCCAGCATTTT. The full variable domain, in which reference TRBV2 and TRBJ1-5 provide the parts outside the CDR3, is EPEVTQTPSHQVTQMGQEVILRCVPISNHLYFYWYRQILGQKVEFLVSFYNNEISEKSEIFDDQFSVERPDGSNFTLKIRSTKLEDSAMYFCASTDRQPQHFGDGTRLSIL.

The table lists this clonotype with many counts. The chain employs TRBV3-1 and TRBJ2-7, with D unresolved. CDR1 is LGHDT and CDR2 is YNNKEL in the germline V gene (reference sequence). V was trimmed by 4 bases and J by 2 bases, leaving 9 bases between them. The CDR3 totals 13 residues. CDR3: CASSLGRAYEQYF. The DNA for the CDR3 is TGTGCCAGCAGCCTAGGCAGAGCCTACGAGCAGTACTTC.

This clonotype was seen ten or more times. This CDR3 reads CASSWTSGRGNEQFF. CDR3 coding DNA: TGTGCCAGCAGTTGGACTAGCGGGAGAGGGAATGAGCAGTTCTTC. This chain connects TRBV6-6 to TRBJ2-1, with 13 nucleotides matching TRBD2. Trimming at V came to 4 bases and at J to 7 bases, leaving 4 bases not matched to a gene. Germline CDR1 is MNHNY and CDR2 is SVGAGI (reference sequence). The CDR3 loop spans 15 amino acids.

This clonotype was seen many times. The chain recombines TRBV29-1 with TRBJ2-3; possibly TRBD2 for D (6 bases). Germline V gene lookup returns CDR1 SQVTM and CDR2 ANQGSEA. Deletions cut 6 bases from V and 1 base from J, with 11 bases between. The CDR3 contains 13 residues. Here the CDR3 reads CSVDSGGTDTQYF. The CDR3 DNA reads TGCAGCGTGGACTCGGGGGGCACAGATACGCAGTATTTT.

This clonotype was observed a few times. The chain couples TRBV28 to TRBJ1-2; D is perhaps TRBD1 (6 bases). V lost 5 bases and J lost 0, with 13 bases in between. Looked up from germline, CDR1 is MDHEN and CDR2 is SYDVKM. The CDR3 is 15 amino acids. The CDR3 bases are TGTGCCAGCAGTCTCGACAGGAGGTCTAACTATGGCTACACCTTC. Encoded protein: CASSLDRRSNYGYTF.